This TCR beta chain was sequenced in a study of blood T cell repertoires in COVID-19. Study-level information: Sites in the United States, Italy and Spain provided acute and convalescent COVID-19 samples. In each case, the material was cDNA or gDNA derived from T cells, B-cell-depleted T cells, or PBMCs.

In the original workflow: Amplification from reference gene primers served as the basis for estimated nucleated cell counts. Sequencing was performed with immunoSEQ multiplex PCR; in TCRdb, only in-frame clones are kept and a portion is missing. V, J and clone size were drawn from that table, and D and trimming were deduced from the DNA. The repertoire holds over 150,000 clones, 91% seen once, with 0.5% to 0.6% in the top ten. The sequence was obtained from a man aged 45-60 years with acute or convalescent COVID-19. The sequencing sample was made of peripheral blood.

DNA of the CDR3: TGTGCCTCCCGAGCCCGGGAAACCAATCAGCCCCAGCATTTT. This translates into CASRARETNQPQHF. The chain joins TRBV6-6 to TRBJ1-5, with no clear D. The CDR3 is 14 residues long. The V gene's germline CDR1 is MNHNY and CDR2 SVGAGI (reference sequence). The germline V and J ends were trimmed by 11 bases and 3 bases, with 17 bases remaining between them.